These T cell receptor beta chains were read from a single sample in a study of identical twins. Each CDR3 protein is one row after TCRdb ran MiXCR on the 5' RACE reads. The sample comprises 350,000 to 450,000 distinct CDR3 sequences, approximately 17% of which are singletons, and 12% rests with the top ten. Specimen: naive T cells sorted from blood. These receptors all stem from a man aged 50 or older in good health. The CDR3 runs from the conserved cysteine through the conserved F or W. The D gene is left open where the match is weak. Size tells how often a clone was seen (once, few, many) or the class of an expanded clone, and some rows leave it out.

clone size: few; J gene: TRBJ1-1; D gene: TRBD1; V gene: TRBV20-1; CDR3 DNA: TGCAGTGCTACCGGACAGGCGGACACTGAAGCTTTCTTT; CDR3 protein: CSATGQADTEAFF
clone size: -; J gene: TRBJ2-2; D gene: -; V gene: TRBV10-3; CDR3 DNA: TGTGCCATCAGTGGGGGCTTGGGAGATGGGAACACCGGGGAGCTGTTTTTT; CDR3 protein: CAISGGLGDGNTGELFF
clone size: many; J gene: TRBJ2-1; D gene: -; V gene: TRBV25-1; CDR3 DNA: TGTGCCAGCAGTCGACCTTCCTTCTACTCCTACAATGAGCAGTTCTTC; CDR3 protein: CASSRPSFYSYNEQFF
clone size: many; J gene: TRBJ1-1; D gene: -; V gene: TRBV11-2; CDR3 DNA: TGTGCCAGCAGCTTAGATTGGGGGGTCTTAGGGGCTGAAGCTTTCTTT; CDR3 protein: CASSLDWGVLGAEAFF
clone size: -; J gene: TRBJ2-3; D gene: TRBD1; V gene: TRBV7-2; CDR3 DNA: TGTGCCAGCAGCCTAACCGGGACAGGGGTGGCAGATACGCAGTATTTT; CDR3 protein: CASSLTGTGVADTQYF
clone size: few; J gene: TRBJ1-3; D gene: -; V gene: TRBV7-2; CDR3 DNA: TGTGCCAGCAGCTTAGGAGGCAGCAGCTCTGGAAACACCATATATTTT; CDR3 protein: CASSLGGSSSGNTIYF
clone size: -; J gene: TRBJ1-2; D gene: -; V gene: TRBV7-8; CDR3 DNA: TGTGCCAGCAGCCCAAGAGCGGATCTTTCTAACTATGGCTACACCTTC; CDR3 protein: CASSPRADLSNYGYTF
clone size: few; J gene: TRBJ1-1; D gene: -; V gene: TRBV20-1; CDR3 DNA: TGCAGTGCCGTCTCCCTTATGAACACTGAAGCTTTCTTT; CDR3 protein: CSAVSLMNTEAFF
clone size: few; J gene: TRBJ2-7; D gene: TRBD2; V gene: TRBV12-3/TRBV12-4; CDR3 DNA: TGTGCCAGCAGTCTCTCTAGCGGGGGCCTCAAGCAGTACTTC; CDR3 protein: CASSLSSGGLKQYF
clone size: -; J gene: TRBJ2-1; D gene: -; V gene: TRBV7-9; CDR3 DNA: TGTGCCAGCAGCTTAGTTCCGGAGCATGAGCAGTTCTTC; CDR3 protein: CASSLVPEHEQFF
clone size: -; J gene: TRBJ2-6; D gene: -; V gene: TRBV29-1; CDR3 DNA: TGCAGCGTCCCCCGGGACACCAGCTCTGGGGCCAACGTCCTGACTTTC; CDR3 protein: CSVPRDTSSGANVLTF
clone size: -; J gene: TRBJ2-1; D gene: -; V gene: TRBV5-1; CDR3 DNA: TGCGCCAGCACTCTGACAAACTCCTACAATGAGCAGTTCTTC; CDR3 protein: CASTLTNSYNEQFF
clone size: few; J gene: TRBJ2-1; D gene: TRBD2; V gene: TRBV4-2; CDR3 DNA: TGTGCCAGCAGCCAAGCCCAGCGGGACGTTGAGCAGTTCTTC; CDR3 protein: CASSQAQRDVEQFF
clone size: many; J gene: TRBJ2-2; D gene: -; V gene: TRBV4-2; CDR3 DNA: TGTGCCAGCAGCTCTCTATCACCCGGGGAGCTGTTTTTT; CDR3 protein: CASSSLSPGELFF
clone size: few; J gene: TRBJ2-5; D gene: TRBD1; V gene: TRBV11-2; CDR3 DNA: TGTGCCAGCAGCGGCCGGGACAGGGGGCTAGAGACCCAGTACTTC; CDR3 protein: CASSGRDRGLETQYF
clone size: -; J gene: TRBJ2-7; D gene: TRBD1; V gene: TRBV7-2; CDR3 DNA: TGTGCCAGCAGACCCCCGGGACAGGGTCAGCTCGAGCAGTACTTC; CDR3 protein: CASRPPGQGQLEQYF
clone size: -; J gene: TRBJ2-2; D gene: -; V gene: TRBV6-1; CDR3 DNA: TGTGCCAGCAGCAATCCTCTGAACACCGGGGAGCTGTTTTTT; CDR3 protein: CASSNPLNTGELFF
clone size: once; J gene: TRBJ2-2; D gene: TRBD1; V gene: TRBV7-9; CDR3 DNA: TGTGCCAGCAGAAGGGGACAGGGGGAGAACACCGGGGAGCTGTTTTTT; CDR3 protein: CASRRGQGENTGELFF
clone size: -; J gene: TRBJ2-1; D gene: -; V gene: TRBV19; CDR3 DNA: TGTGCCAGTAGTTTACAATACAGCTCCTACAATGAGCAGTTCTTC; CDR3 protein: CASSLQYSSYNEQFF
clone size: many; J gene: TRBJ2-1; D gene: -; V gene: TRBV4-2; CDR3 DNA: TGTGCCAGCAGCCAAGTAGGGGTCAGGGACAATGAGCAGTTCTTC; CDR3 protein: CASSQVGVRDNEQFF
clone size: -; J gene: TRBJ2-7; D gene: -; V gene: TRBV5-1; CDR3 DNA: TGCGCCAGCAGCTTGGATGCCTCTTGGGGTCCCGAGCAGTACTTC; CDR3 protein: CASSLDASWGPEQYF
clone size: -; J gene: TRBJ1-5; D gene: -; V gene: TRBV6-2/TRBV6-3; CDR3 DNA: TGTGCCAGCAGTCAGCTCGGCAGCGCCTTCAATCAGCCCCAGCATTTT; CDR3 protein: CASSQLGSAFNQPQHF
clone size: many; J gene: TRBJ2-1; D gene: -; V gene: TRBV7-6; CDR3 DNA: TGTGCCAGCAGCTTAGCGTGGCTCAATGAGCAGTTCTTC; CDR3 protein: CASSLAWLNEQFF